This T cell receptor beta chain was sequenced in a study of T cell repertoires in cytomegalovirus infection. Study as a whole: Public TCR beta signatures were indicative of both CMV infection and a matching HLA type. Study-wide points: The cumulative frequency of public TCR beta families identified carriers of CMV plus the relevant HLA.

This clonotype was seen a handful of times. Its specificity is not known. Germline V gene lookup returns CDR1 MGHRA and CDR2 YSYEKL. The length of the CDR3 is 13 residues. V lost 5 bases to trimming and J lost 6 bases; unmatched junction nucleotides: 4. TCRdb ran MiXCR on the reads and lists one entry per CDR3 protein. Of about a million distinct CDR3 sequences listed, approximately 33% are singletons. The chain combines TRBV4-1 with TRBJ2-1; 7 bases map to TRBD1. The clonotype was recovered from a human donor in good health (CMV status not recorded). Some clones in this sample may be carry-over from other donors' samples. The starting material was cultured CD8+ T cells from PBMCs, obtained from culture after CMV antigen stimulation. The CDR3 DNA sequence: TGCGCCAGCAGCACTCGGGACAGCAATGAGCAGTTCTTC. Amino acids: CASSTRDSNEQFF.